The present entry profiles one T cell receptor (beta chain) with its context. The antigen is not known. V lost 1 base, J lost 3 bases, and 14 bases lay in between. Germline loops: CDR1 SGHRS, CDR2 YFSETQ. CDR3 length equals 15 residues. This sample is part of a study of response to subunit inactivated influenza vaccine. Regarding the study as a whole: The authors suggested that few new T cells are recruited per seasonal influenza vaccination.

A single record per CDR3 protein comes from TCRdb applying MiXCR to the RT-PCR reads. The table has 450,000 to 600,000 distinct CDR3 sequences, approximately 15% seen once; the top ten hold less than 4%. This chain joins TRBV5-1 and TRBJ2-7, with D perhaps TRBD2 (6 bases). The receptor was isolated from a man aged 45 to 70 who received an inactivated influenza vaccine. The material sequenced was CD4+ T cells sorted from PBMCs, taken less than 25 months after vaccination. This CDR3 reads CASSLSGGWSYEQYF. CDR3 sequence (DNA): TGCGCCAGCAGCTTGTCCGGGGGATGGAGCTACGAGCAGTACTTC.